This note documents a single T cell receptor beta chain sequence. Its target is unknown. The sample originates from a study of blood T cells in healthy people across ages. Whole-study results and caveats: Per million T cells, the diversity of TCR beta decreased roughly linearly as age advanced.

Each sample gave at least 7 million isolated PBMCs. CDR3 length: 11 residues. Germline V gene sequence: CDR1 SQVTM, CDR2 ANQGSEA. Trimming removed 3 bases at V and 5 bases at J, with 7 bases between. It was with a sample-barcoded 5' primer and a J-beta primer mix that a second PCR of about 6 to 12 cycles was run. From the 5' RACE reads, TCRdb called clonotypes with MiXCR, one entry per CDR3 protein. Of 1.2 million to 1.5 million distinct CDR3 sequences listed, about 40% were seen once; the top ten hold 7% to 9%. This sequence was found in a woman aged 18-30 years in good health. The sequenced sample was blood. The rearrangement links TRBV29-1 to TRBJ1-2; D not resolved. The chain's CDR3 is CSVDGWYGYTF. Written as DNA, the CDR3 is TGCAGCGTTGATGGGTGGTATGGCTACACCTTC.